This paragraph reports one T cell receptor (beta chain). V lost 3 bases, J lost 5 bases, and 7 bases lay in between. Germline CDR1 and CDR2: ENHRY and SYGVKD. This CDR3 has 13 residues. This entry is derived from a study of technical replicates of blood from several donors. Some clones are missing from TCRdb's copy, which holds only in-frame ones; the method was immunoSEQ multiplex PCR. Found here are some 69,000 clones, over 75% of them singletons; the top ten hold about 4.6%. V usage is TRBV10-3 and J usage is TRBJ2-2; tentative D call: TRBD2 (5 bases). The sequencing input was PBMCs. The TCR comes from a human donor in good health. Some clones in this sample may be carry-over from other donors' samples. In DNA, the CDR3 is TGTGCCATCAGTGAACGGGGTACCGGGGAGCTGTTTTTT. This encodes CAISERGTGELFF.